The entry below gives a single T cell receptor (beta chain) sequence along with its context. The sample is drawn from a study of shared clonotypes between healthy human individuals. TCRdb's table, derived via immunoSEQ multiplex PCR, lists solely in-frame clones and lacks some. The sample carries some 480,000 clones, roughly 78% recorded once. V was clipped by 1 base and J by 1 base; unmatched bases: 6. This CDR3 has 16 amino acids. The germline gives CDR1 MGHRA, CDR2 YSYEKL. Each unsorted sample relied on 100 million or so PBMCs as its source of genomic DNA. The chain couples TRBV4-1 to TRBJ1-1; the match to TRBD1 covers 7 bases. The TCR comes from a woman between 40 and 55 years old in good health. Some clones in this sample may be carry-over from other donors' samples. Source material: PBMCs. The CDR3 coding sequence is TGCGCCAGCAGCCAAGGCCAGGGGGGCAGGAACACTGAAGCTTTCTTT. It is translated as CASSQGQGGRNTEAFF.